The T cell receptor (beta chain) under discussion was sequenced for a study of cytomegalovirus exposure and HLA in healthy donors. The PCR employed 60 Vbeta primers together with 13 Jbeta primers. The data were produced by immunoSEQ multiplex PCR, yet TCRdb's version contains in-frame clones alone and is incomplete. This sample has approximately 110,000 clones, with approximately 15% found just once. CDR1 is MNHEY and CDR2 is SVGAGI in the germline V gene. This CDR3 contains 15 residues. Trimming pared 3 bases from V and 3 bases from J, leaving 12 bases between. The source material was PBMCs. The receptor was derived from a woman aged 18-29 years in good health and CMV-seronegative. The chain employs TRBV6-5 and TRBJ1-5, with a tentative D call TRBD1 (6 bases). The DNA of the CDR3 is TGTGCCAGCAGTTATCCGGACAGCTTCAATCAGCCCCAGCATTTT. This sequence encodes CASSYPDSFNQPQHF.